The rows below give T cell receptor beta chains drawn from one sample of a study of identifying expanded T cells in peripheral blood. Libraries were prepared by immunoSEQ multiplex PCR; TCRdb keeps only in-frame clonotypes and omits some of them. The sample lists about 100,000 clones; around 88% were seen once. The source material was blood. The receptors here all came from a person aged 18-70 years in good health. The CDR3 runs from the conserved cysteine through the conserved F or W. A D gene is named only where the DNA matches it firmly. Clone size is not always given. Where it is, it says once, few, many or a class for expanded clones.

j_call	d_call	clone_size	v_call	cdr3_nt	cdr3_aa
TRBJ1-1	.	.	TRBV5-1	TGCGCCAGCAGCCCGGTCGGGGCTAATAATGAAGCTTTCTTT	CASSPVGANNEAFF
TRBJ1-5	TRBD1	.	TRBV19	TGTGCCAGTAGTGTCCTTAGGGGACAGGGCAATCAGCCCCAGCATTTT	CASSVLRGQGNQPQHF
TRBJ2-7	TRBD2	once	TRBV5-4	TGTGCCAGCAGCTGGGGAGGGCTCAGTGACGAGCAGTACTTC	CASSWGGLSDEQYF
TRBJ2-7	.	.	TRBV7-8	TGTGCCAGCAGCTCTGGACAGAGCTCCTACGAGCAGTACTTC	CASSSGQSSYEQYF
TRBJ2-5	TRBD1	.	TRBV7-2	TGTGCCAGCAGCCCTAAGACAGGGGCGCACGGAGGAGAGACCCAGTACTTC	CASSPKTGAHGGETQYF
TRBJ1-2	TRBD1	.	TRBV5-1	TGCGCCAGCAGCTTGGAACAGGGGAGGGATGGCTACACCTTC	CASSLEQGRDGYTF
TRBJ1-1	.	.	TRBV5-1	TGCGCCAGCAGCTTGGATGGTCCCGAAGCTTTCTTT	CASSLDGPEAFF
TRBJ1-6	.	.	TRBV14	TGTGCCAGCAGGCGGACCGACCGGGACACACAACAGAGCTCCTATAATTCACCCCTCCACTTT	CASRRTDRDTQQSSYNSPLHF
TRBJ1-1	.	.	TRBV10-3	TGTGCCATCAGTGCGATCGGACTGAACACTGAAGCTTTCTTT	CAISAIGLNTEAFF
TRBJ1-6	TRBD1	.	TRBV7-8	TGTGCCAGCAGCCCCGAGGGGGCTTGGAAACATTCACCCCTCCACTTT	CASSPEGAWKHSPLHF
TRBJ2-1	.	once	TRBV4-3	TGCGCCAGCAGCCAAGCTGACAGTACCCATGAGCAGTTCTTC	CASSQADSTHEQFF
TRBJ2-7	.	.	TRBV21-1	TGTGCCAGCAGCTGTAAGGGGGCTACACCTTACTACGAGCAGTACTTC	CASSCKGATPYYEQYF
TRBJ1-3	.	.	TRBV6-5	TGTGCCAGCAGCCGTGGAAACACCATATATTTT	CASSRGNTIYF
TRBJ2-1	TRBD2	.	TRBV4-3	TGCGCCAGCAGCCTCCAGCGGGGGGGCCGCTATGAGCAGTTCTTC	CASSLQRGGRYEQFF
TRBJ1-4	.	.	TRBV18	TGTGCCAGCTCACCACGGCGGGGGCGCGGTGAAAAACTGTTTTTT	CASSPRRGRGEKLFF
TRBJ1-1	.	.	TRBV27	TGTGCCAGCAGTTTTGGCAGGGGAGGCACTGAAGCTTTCTTT	CASSFGRGGTEAFF